Presented here are 26 T cell receptor beta chains from one specimen sequenced in a study of blood T cell repertoires in COVID-19. Profiling relied on immunoSEQ multiplex PCR, and the TCRdb table lists in-frame clones only, not all of them. The table records approximately 240,000 clones, about 83% of them present only once. The sequencing input was peripheral blood. All receptors derive from a human donor in a cohort sampled during active COVID-19.

This clone was detected once. J is TRBJ2-7 and V is TRBV7-9; 7 nucleotides match TRBD1. In germline, CDR1 is SEHNR, CDR2 FQNEAQ (reference sequence). J gave up 0 bases and V 5 bases, and 4 bases lay outside the gene matches. The CDR3 is 14 amino acids. CDR3 nucleotide sequence: TGTGCCAGCAGCCTCCGGGACAGCTCCTACGAGCAGTACTTC. Its translation is CASSLRDSSYEQYF.

This clone was detected a few times. The V gene is TRBV19, the J gene TRBJ2-2, with D maybe TRBD1 (5 bases). Deletions cut 5 bases from V and 5 bases from J, with 9 bases between. This CDR3 is 13 amino acids long. CDR1 LNHDA and CDR2 SQIVND come from the germline V gene (reference sequence). The chain's CDR3 is CASSPQGTGELFF. In DNA, the CDR3 is TGTGCCAGTAGTCCCCAGGGTACCGGGGAGCTGTTTTTT.

The chain joins TRBV3-1 (or the pseudogene TRBV3-2) to TRBJ1-1, with D maybe TRBD1 (5 bases). The V gene lost 0 bases and the J gene lost 8 bases, with 7 bases spanning the gap. CDR1 and CDR2 from the germline V gene are LGHDT and YNNKEL (reference sequence). The CDR3 is 12 residues long. The CDR3: CASSQENREAFF. For the CDR3, the DNA is TGTGCCAGCAGCCAAGAGAACAGGGAAGCTTTCTTT.

The chain combines TRBV5-1 with TRBJ1-3; 7 bases line up with TRBD1. J was trimmed by 0 bases and V by 4 bases; bases with no gene match: 4. Germline V gene sequence: CDR1 SGHRS, CDR2 YFSETQ. The CDR3 covers 15 residues. CDR3 residues: CASSPTGSSGNTIYF. CDR3 coding DNA: TGCGCCAGCAGCCCGACAGGGAGCTCTGGAAACACCATATATTTT.

The chain carries TRBV7-2 and TRBJ2-1; 10 bases fit TRBD2. The CDR3 consists of 16 residues. CDR1 is SGHTA and CDR2 is FQGNSA in the germline V gene. Unmatched junction bases numbered 6, after V lost 7 bases and J lost 0 bases. CDR3: CASKSASGSSYNEQFF. Here the CDR3 DNA reads TGTGCCAGCAAATCGGCTAGCGGGAGCTCCTACAATGAGCAGTTCTTC.

This rearrangement joins TRBV30 to TRBJ2-3, with D perhaps matching TRBD1 (6 bases). Trimming took off 0 bases at V and 0 bases at J, with 13 bases between the two ends. CDR3 length equals 16 residues. The germline CDR1 and CDR2 sequences are GTSNPN and SVGIG (reference sequence). The chain's CDR3 is CAWSVGRQASTDTQYF. CDR3 nucleotide sequence: TGTGCCTGGAGTGTAGGTCGACAGGCTAGCACAGATACGCAGTATTTT.

The chain has TRBV6-6 and TRBJ2-7; 9 bases are a match to TRBD1. Germline values: CDR1 MNHNY, CDR2 SVGAGI (reference sequence). Germline trimming cut 5 bases from V and 7 bases from J; bases unmatched to any gene: 6. The CDR3 is 13 residues long. Here the CDR3 reads CASSKQGADEQYF. CDR3 in DNA: TGTGCCAGCAGTAAACAGGGGGCGGATGAGCAGTACTTC.

The genes are TRBV30 and TRBJ2-3; 12 nucleotides agree with TRBD2. The ends lost 3 bases at V and 3 bases at J; junction bases unmatched: 13. Germline loops: CDR1 GTSNPN, CDR2 SVGIG (reference sequence). The CDR3 contains 18 residues. Here the CDR3 DNA reads TGTGCCTGGAGCCCCAGGCTAGCGGGGGGGCCGTCGACAGATACGCAGTATTTT. Its protein product is CAWSPRLAGGPSTDTQYF.

The chain carries TRBV29-1 and TRBJ2-1; 15 nucleotides line up with TRBD2. The CDR3 is made up of 15 amino acids. V lost 3 bases to trimming and J lost 8 bases; unmatched junction nucleotides: 5. Germline CDR1 is SQVTM and CDR2 is ANQGSEA. As DNA, the CDR3 is TGCAGCGTTGACAGGACTAGCGGGAGGGCGGATGAGCAGTTCTTC. This sequence encodes CSVDRTSGRADEQFF.

The chain recombines TRBV5-1 with TRBJ1-1, with D possibly TRBD1 on 6 matching bases. V was clipped by 3 bases and J by 1 base, with 10 bases between them. Germline V gene data show CDR1 as SGHRS and CDR2 as YFSETQ. The CDR3 runs 14 residues. CDR3 protein: CASSYTGQNTEAFF. The CDR3 DNA follows: TGCGCCAGCAGCTACACGGGACAGAACACTGAAGCTTTCTTT.

The rearrangement joins TRBV7-9 to TRBJ2-1; D possibly corresponds to TRBD2 (5 bases). The CDR3 contains 18 residues. Between the trimmed V and J ends, which lost 5 bases and 0 bases, there was a span of 20 bases. The germline CDR1 and CDR2 sequences are SEHNR and FQNEAQ (reference sequence). The CDR3 DNA reads TGTGCCAGCAGCAAACTGAAATATAGCGCGAGCTCCTACAATGAGCAGTTCTTC. It specifies CASSKLKYSASSYNEQFF.

The chain joins TRBV11-2 to TRBJ2-5; TRBD1 matches 11 bases. V shed 5 bases and J 2 bases; nucleotides not matched to a gene: 7. Germline loops: CDR1 SGHAT, CDR2 FQNNGV. CDR3 length: 16 amino acids. CDR3 DNA: TGTGCCAGCAGCACCCGGACAGGGGGCCGTCAAGAGACCCAGTACTTC. Encoded protein: CASSTRTGGRQETQYF.

The CDR3 nucleotides are TGCGCCAGCAGCTTATTTCCCCCTAGCGGGAGTAACACAGATACGCAGTATTTT. Translating it yields CASSLFPPSGSNTDTQYF. This sequence joins TRBV5-1 and TRBJ2-3; 10 bases agree with TRBD2. This CDR3 has 18 residues. In germline, CDR1 is SGHRS, CDR2 YFSETQ. With 2 bases clipped from V and 2 bases from J, the junction kept 11 bases outside the gene matches.

In DNA form, the CDR3 reads TGTGCCAGCAGCTTAGGTTCAGGGGGCTTCTACGAGCAGTACTTC. Protein sequence: CASSLGSGGFYEQYF. The rearrangement joins TRBV11-1 to TRBJ2-7, with TRBD1 identical over 8 bases. The CDR3 spans 15 residues. V shed 1 base, J shed 3 bases, and the junction held 5 bases outside the gene matches. CDR1 SGHAT and CDR2 FQDESV come from the germline V gene (reference sequence).

V gene TRBV7-9 combines with J gene TRBJ1-2, with D possibly TRBD1 on 6 matching bases. Germline V gives CDR1 SEHNR, CDR2 FQNEAQ (reference sequence). The CDR3 has 12 residues. V was shortened by 3 bases and J by 4 bases, with 6 bases between the two germline ends. The CDR3 spells CASSLTGYGYTF. The CDR3 coding sequence is TGTGCCAGCAGCTTGACAGGCTATGGCTACACCTTC.

This chain links TRBV9 with TRBJ2-5, with TRBD2 identical over 8 bases. V shed 6 bases, J shed 4 bases, and the junction held 5 bases outside the gene matches. The V gene's germline CDR1 is SGDLS and CDR2 YYNGEE. The CDR3 contains 13 residues. Here the CDR3 DNA reads TGTGCCAGCAACCCGGGGGGGGCAGAGACCCAGTACTTC. This gives the protein CASNPGGAETQYF.

This clone was seen only once. The chain is built from TRBV2 and TRBJ2-1; D might be TRBD2 (6 bases). Germline V gene data show CDR1 as SNHLY and CDR2 as FYNNEI. Trimming took off 8 bases at V and 1 base at J, with 15 bases between the two ends. CDR3 length: 15 residues. CDR3 sequence: CASGGDSGSYNEQFF. As DNA, the CDR3 is TGTGCCAGCGGAGGGGATAGCGGTTCCTACAATGAGCAGTTCTTC.

The V and J genes are TRBV15 and TRBJ2-5, with 9 bases lining up with TRBD2. V lost 1 base to trimming and J lost 2 bases; unmatched junction nucleotides: 5. In germline, CDR1 is LNHNV, CDR2 YYDKDF (reference sequence). CDR3 length: 16 residues. The CDR3 spells CATSRVKLAGQETQYF. The CDR3, as DNA: TGTGCCACCAGCAGAGTAAAGCTAGCGGGACAAGAGACCCAGTACTTC.

This clone was counted once. This chain connects TRBV3-1 (or the pseudogene TRBV3-2) to TRBJ2-5; tentative D call: TRBD2 (5 bases). There are 14 residues in the CDR3. V gave up 0 bases and J gave up 8 bases, with 13 bases separating them. Germline CDR1 LGHDT, CDR2 YNNKEL (reference sequence). The CDR3 nucleotides are TGTGCCAGCAGCCAAGATGAGCCAACGGGAACCCAGTACTTC. Protein product: CASSQDEPTGTQYF.

The chain employs TRBV19 and TRBJ2-2; 10 bases map to TRBD1. The CDR3 consists of 14 residues. The germline CDR1 and CDR2 sequences are LNHDA and SQIVND (reference sequence). After removal of 5 bases from V and 6 bases from J, the junction contained 3 bases not matched to a gene. CDR3 sequence (DNA): TGTGCCAGTAGTCAGGGACAGGGGTCCGGGGAGCTGTTTTTT. Its protein is CASSQGQGSGELFF.

In regard to this clone: One junction end disagrees with the germline gene, perhaps due to a read error. The rearrangement joins TRBV2 to TRBJ1-5; 10 bases are a match to TRBD1. The germline V gene has CDR1 SNHLY and CDR2 FYNNEI. The CDR3 consists of 13 residues. CDR3 DNA sequence: TGTGTCAGCAGCGGGACAGGGGATCAGCCCCAGCATTTT. This translates into CVSSGTGDQPQHF.

This clone was seen more than once but under ten times. The chain links TRBV29-1 to TRBJ2-3; TRBD2 agrees at 12 bases. Germline V gene data show CDR1 as SQVTM and CDR2 as ANQGSEA. J gave up 4 bases and V 6 bases, and 5 bases lay outside the gene matches. The CDR3 runs to 14 residues. The CDR3 DNA reads TGCAGCGTGACCAGACTAGCGGGAGCAGATACGCAGTATTTT. This gives the protein CSVTRLAGADTQYF.

V usage is TRBV18 and J usage is TRBJ2-5; tentatively, D is TRBD1 (6 bases). The CDR3 spans 14 residues. CDR1 KGHSH and CDR2 LQKENI come from the germline V gene. V was shortened by 2 bases and J by 5 bases, with 12 bases between the two germline ends. DNA for the CDR3: TGTGCCAGCTCACCAAACAGGGTGGGTGAGACCCAGTACTTC. Amino acids: CASSPNRVGETQYF.

This clone was seen a single time. This chain joins TRBV10-1 and TRBJ2-4; D is uncertain. Germline values: CDR1 WNHNN, CDR2 SYGVQD (reference sequence). V was clipped by 0 bases and J by 1 base, with 7 bases between them. CDR3 size: 15 residues. The CDR3 nucleotides read TGCGCCAGCAGTGAGTCGCGAGTTGCCAAAAACATTCAGTACTTC. This translates into CASSESRVAKNIQYF.

The chain is built from TRBV3-1 (or the pseudogene TRBV3-2) and TRBJ2-1; D unclear. V was shortened by 8 bases and J by 0 bases, with 11 bases between the two germline ends. Germline values: CDR1 LGHDT, CDR2 YNNKEL (reference sequence). The CDR3 extends over 14 amino acids. For the CDR3, the DNA is TGTGCCAGCGGTTCTAGGAGCTCCTACAATGAGCAGTTCTTC. Its protein product is CASGSRSSYNEQFF.

The gene calls are TRBV4-1 and TRBJ1-3; no definite D call. Trimming shortened V by 1 base and J by 0 bases, and 7 bases separated the two germline ends. Per germline, CDR1 MGHRA and CDR2 YSYEKL. This CDR3 is built from 15 residues. CDR3 nucleotides: TGCGCCAGCAGCCAAGCTCCTTTCTCTGGAAACACCATATATTTT. Protein: CASSQAPFSGNTIYF.